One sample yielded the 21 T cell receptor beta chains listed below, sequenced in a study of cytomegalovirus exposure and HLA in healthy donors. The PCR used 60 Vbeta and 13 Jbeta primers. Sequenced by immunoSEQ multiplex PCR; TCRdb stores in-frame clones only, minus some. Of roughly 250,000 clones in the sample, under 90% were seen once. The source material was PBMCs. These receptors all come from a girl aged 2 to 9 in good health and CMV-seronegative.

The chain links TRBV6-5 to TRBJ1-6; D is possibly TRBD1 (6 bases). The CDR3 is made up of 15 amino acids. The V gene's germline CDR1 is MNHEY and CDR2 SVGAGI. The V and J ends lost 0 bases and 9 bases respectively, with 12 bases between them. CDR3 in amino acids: CASSYSSIRGSPLHF. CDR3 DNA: TGTGCCAGCAGTTACTCGAGTATCAGGGGTTCACCCCTCCACTTT.

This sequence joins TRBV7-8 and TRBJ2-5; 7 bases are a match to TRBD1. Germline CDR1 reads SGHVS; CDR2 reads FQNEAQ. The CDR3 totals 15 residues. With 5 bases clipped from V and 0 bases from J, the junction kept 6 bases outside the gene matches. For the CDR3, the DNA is TGTGCCAGCAGCAAGGGACAGCCTTACCAAGAGACCCAGTACTTC. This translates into CASSKGQPYQETQYF.

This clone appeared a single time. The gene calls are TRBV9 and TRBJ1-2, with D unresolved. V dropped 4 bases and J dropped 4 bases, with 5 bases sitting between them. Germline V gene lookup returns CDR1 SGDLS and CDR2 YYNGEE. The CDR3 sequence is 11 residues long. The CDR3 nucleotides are TGTGCCAGCAGCCCAGTCTATGGCTACACCTTC. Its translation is CASSPVYGYTF.

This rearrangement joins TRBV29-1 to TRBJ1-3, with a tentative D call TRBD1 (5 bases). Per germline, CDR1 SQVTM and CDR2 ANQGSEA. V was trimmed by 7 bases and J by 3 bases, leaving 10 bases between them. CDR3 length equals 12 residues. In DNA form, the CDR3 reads TGCAGCGCAGGACAAAGTGGAAACACCATATATTTT. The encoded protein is CSAGQSGNTIYF.

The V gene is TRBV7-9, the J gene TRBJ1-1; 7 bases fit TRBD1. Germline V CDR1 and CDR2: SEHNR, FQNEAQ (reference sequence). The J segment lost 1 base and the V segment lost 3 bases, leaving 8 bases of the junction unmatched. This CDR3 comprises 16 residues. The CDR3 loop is CASSFRGGVRNTEAFF. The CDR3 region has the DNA TGTGCCAGCAGCTTTCGAGGGGGCGTGAGGAACACTGAAGCTTTCTTT.

CDR3 protein: CASSLSGQGAGYTF. CDR3 in DNA: TGTGCCAGCAGTTTATCGGGGCAGGGCGCTGGCTACACCTTC. V and J are TRBV27 and TRBJ1-2, with D possibly being TRBD1 (5 bases). Germline values: CDR1 MNHEY, CDR2 SMNVEV (reference sequence). The germline V and J ends were trimmed by 0 bases and 7 bases, with 12 bases remaining between them. This CDR3 contains 14 residues.

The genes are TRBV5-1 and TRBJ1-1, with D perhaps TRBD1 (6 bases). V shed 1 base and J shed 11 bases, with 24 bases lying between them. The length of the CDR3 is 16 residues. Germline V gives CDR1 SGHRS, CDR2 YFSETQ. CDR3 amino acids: CASSLFWQGKPCAAFF. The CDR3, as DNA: TGCGCCAGCAGCTTGTTTTGGCAGGGGAAACCCTGTGCCGCTTTCTTT.

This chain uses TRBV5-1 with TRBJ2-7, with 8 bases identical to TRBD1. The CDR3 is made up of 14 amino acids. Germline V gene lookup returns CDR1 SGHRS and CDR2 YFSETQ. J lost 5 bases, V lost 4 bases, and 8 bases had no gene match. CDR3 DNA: TGCGCCAGCAGCCCGGGGACAGGTTTCCACGAGCAGTACTTC. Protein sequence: CASSPGTGFHEQYF.

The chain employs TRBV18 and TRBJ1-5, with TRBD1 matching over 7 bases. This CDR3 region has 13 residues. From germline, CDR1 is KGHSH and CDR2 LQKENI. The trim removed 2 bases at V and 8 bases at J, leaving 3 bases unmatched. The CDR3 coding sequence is TGTGCCAGCTCACCAGACAGGGACGAGCCCCAGCATTTT. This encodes CASSPDRDEPQHF.

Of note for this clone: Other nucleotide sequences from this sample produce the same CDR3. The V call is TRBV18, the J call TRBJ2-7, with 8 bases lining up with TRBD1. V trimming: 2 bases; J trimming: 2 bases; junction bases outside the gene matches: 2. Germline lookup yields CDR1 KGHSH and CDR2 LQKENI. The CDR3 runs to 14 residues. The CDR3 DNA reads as TGTGCCAGCTCACCAGGGACAGGAGCCTACGAGCAGTACTTC. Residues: CASSPGTGAYEQYF.

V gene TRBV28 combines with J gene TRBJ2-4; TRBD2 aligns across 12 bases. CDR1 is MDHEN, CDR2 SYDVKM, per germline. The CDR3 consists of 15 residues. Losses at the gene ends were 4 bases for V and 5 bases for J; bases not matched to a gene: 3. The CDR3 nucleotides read TGTGCCAGCAGTTCGCTAGCGGGGGGGGAAAACATTCAGTACTTC. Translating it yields CASSSLAGGENIQYF. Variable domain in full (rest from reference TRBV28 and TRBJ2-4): DVKVTQSSRYLVKRTGEKVFLECVQDMDHENMFWYRQDPGLGLRLIYFSYDVKMKEKGDIPEGYSVSREKKERFSLILESASTNQTSMYLCASSSLAGGENIQYFGAGTRLSVL.

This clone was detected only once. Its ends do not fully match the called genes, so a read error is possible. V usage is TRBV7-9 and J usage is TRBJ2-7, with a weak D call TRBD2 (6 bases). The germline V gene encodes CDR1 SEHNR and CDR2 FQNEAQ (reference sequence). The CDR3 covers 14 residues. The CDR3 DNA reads TGTTCCAGCTGCCGTCGGGGCGGGACCTACGAGCAGTACTTC. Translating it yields CSSCRRGGTYEQYF.

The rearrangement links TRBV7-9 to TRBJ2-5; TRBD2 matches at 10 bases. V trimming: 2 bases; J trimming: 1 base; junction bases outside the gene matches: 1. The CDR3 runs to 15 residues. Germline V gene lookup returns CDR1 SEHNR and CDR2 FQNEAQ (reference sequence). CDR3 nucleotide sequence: TGTGCCAGCAGCTTAAGCGGGGGGGCCCAAGAGACCCAGTACTTC. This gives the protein CASSLSGGAQETQYF.

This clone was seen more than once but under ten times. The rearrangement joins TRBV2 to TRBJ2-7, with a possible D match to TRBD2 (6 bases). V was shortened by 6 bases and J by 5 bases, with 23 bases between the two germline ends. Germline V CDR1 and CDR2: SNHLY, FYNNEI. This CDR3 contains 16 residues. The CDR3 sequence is CASREGFPVIFHEQYF. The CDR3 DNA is TGTGCCAGCAGGGAGGGCTTCCCGGTTATTTTCCACGAGCAGTACTTC.

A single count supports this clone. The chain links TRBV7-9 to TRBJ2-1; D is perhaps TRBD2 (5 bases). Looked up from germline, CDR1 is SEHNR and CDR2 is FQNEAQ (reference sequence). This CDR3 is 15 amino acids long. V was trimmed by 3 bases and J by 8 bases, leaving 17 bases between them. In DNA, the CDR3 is TGTGCCAGCAGCTTTACTAGGTTAGGGATCCATGAGCAGTTCTTC. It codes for CASSFTRLGIHEQFF.

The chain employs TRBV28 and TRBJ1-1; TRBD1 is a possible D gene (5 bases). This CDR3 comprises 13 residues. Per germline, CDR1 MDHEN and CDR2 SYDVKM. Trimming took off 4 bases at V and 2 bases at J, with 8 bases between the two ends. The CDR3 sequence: CASSYRSNTEAFF. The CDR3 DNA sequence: TGTGCCAGCAGTTACAGGTCTAACACTGAAGCTTTCTTT.

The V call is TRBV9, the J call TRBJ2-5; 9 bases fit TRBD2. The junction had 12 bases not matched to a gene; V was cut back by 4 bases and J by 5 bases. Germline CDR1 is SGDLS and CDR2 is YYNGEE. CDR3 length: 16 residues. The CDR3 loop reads CASSPSSRGGRETQYF. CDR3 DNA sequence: TGTGCCAGCAGCCCCAGCTCGCGGGGGGGCCGGGAGACCCAGTACTTC.

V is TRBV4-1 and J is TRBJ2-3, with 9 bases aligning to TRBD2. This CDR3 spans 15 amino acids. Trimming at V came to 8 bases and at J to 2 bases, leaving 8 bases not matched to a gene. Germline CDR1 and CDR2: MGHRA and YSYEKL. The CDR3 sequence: CASAVAGVPTDTQYF. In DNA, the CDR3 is TGCGCCAGCGCAGTAGCGGGAGTCCCCACAGATACGCAGTATTTT.

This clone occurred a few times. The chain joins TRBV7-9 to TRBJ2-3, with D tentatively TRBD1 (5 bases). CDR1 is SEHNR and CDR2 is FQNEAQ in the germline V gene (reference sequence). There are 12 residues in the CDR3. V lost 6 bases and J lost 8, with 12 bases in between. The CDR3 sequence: CASSPGFATQYF. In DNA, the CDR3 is TGTGCCAGCAGTCCAGGGTTCGCTACGCAGTATTTT.

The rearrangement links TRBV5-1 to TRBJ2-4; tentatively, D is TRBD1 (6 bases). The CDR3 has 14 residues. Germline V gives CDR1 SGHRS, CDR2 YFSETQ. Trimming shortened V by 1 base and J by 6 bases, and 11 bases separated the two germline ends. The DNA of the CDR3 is TGCGCCAGCAGCTTGCCAGGGGCGGGAAACATTCAGTACTTC. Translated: CASSLPGAGNIQYF.

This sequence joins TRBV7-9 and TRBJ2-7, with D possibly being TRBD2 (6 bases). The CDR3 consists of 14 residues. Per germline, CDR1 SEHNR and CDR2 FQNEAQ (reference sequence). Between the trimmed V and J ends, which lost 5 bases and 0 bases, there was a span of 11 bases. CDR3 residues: CASSADGSSYEQYF. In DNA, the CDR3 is TGTGCCAGCAGCGCCGACGGGAGCTCCTACGAGCAGTACTTC.